This TCR beta chain was captured by sequencing in a study of cytomegalovirus exposure and HLA in healthy donors. Study results and limitations: Relative to equally common others, HLA-associated TCR beta chains showed greater clonal expansion in a later analysis.

Germline-derived CDR1 and CDR2 are SNHLY and FYNNEI. The V and J ends lost 5 bases and 4 bases, in that order; junction bases with no gene match: 6. This CDR3 contains 16 residues. This PCR relied on a set of 60 Vbeta primers and 13 Jbeta primers. The table came from immunoSEQ multiplex PCR; TCRdb's copy has only in-frame clones and leaves some out. Altogether about 160,000 clones are present, roughly 77% being singletons, with the ten largest covering around 2.2%. A remark on this clone: What it recognizes is unknown.

Sequences were obtained from PBMCs. The origin of this receptor is a middle-aged man in good health and CMV-seropositive. V usage is TRBV2 and J usage is TRBJ2-5; 14 nucleotides match TRBD2. In DNA, the CDR3 is TGTGCCAGCAGTCTGACTAGCGGGGGGGCGGGAGAGACCCAGTACTTC. Its translation: CASSLTSGGAGETQYF.